This T cell receptor (beta chain) originates from a study of blood T cell repertoires in COVID-19 (dated by TCRdb to the early 2020s). Describing the broader study: Samples covering the acute and convalescent phases of COVID-19 were provided by collaborators in the United States, Italy and Spain. The prospective study material was composed of cDNA or gDNA derived from T cells, B-cell-depleted T cells, or PBMCs. The dataset comprised deeply sampled blood TCRbeta repertoires from subjects exposed to, actively infected with, or recovered from COVID-19. The repertoires were released in a freely available public database intended as a resource for research on the immune response to SARS-CoV-2. The samples were drawn from the first 160 participants of the ongoing ImmuneRACE study and from 1,254 subjects provided by 6 global collaborators. Nearly every sample came with metadata listing a de-identified subject ID, COVID-19 status, age in years and sex. Where available, HLA class I and class II types were obtained from metadata supplied by the sample provider rather than from assay-based typing. Broad study findings and their caveats: The amount of clinical and demographic metadata varied by source and participant and was provided uncurated.

CDR1 is given as LNHDA and CDR2 as SQIVND, both from the germline V gene (reference sequence). For this chain, trimming is 4 bases at the V end and 4 bases at the J end, and the number of junction bases without a gene match is 8. Reading from cysteine to phenylalanine, the CDR3 counts 15 amino acids. Just CDR3 DNA is preserved here, 45 bases in frame from base 1. Turning to this clone: Its antigen is not yet known. One base away there is no much larger clone; base qualities are not given.

TCRbeta CDR3 regions were amplified from genomic DNA by means of the immunoSEQ Assay, a bias-controlled multiplex PCR. As for the authors' bioinformatics: Nucleated cell counts per sample were estimated from amplification of reference gene primers within the assay. Sequence reads were collapsed and filtered to measure the absolute abundance of every unique TCRbeta CDR3 rearrangement. Productive Simpson clonality was computed per sample as the square root of Simpson's diversity index over productive rearrangements. Held by TCRdb, this immuneACCESS table contains in-frame sequences only and omits some clones. Under half of the omission traces to an unresolved V gene where checked; the cause of the rest is unknown. The V and J calls and clone size are taken from that table; D and trimming were inferred from the DNA. For this sample the table gives some 100,000 clones, of which approximately 90% were detected only once. Together, the top ten hold approximately 1% of the sample.

The collaborating institutions used their own protocols to collect whole blood in K2EDTA tubes. For TCRbeta analysis, collaborators shipped samples as frozen whole blood, isolated PBMCs, or DNA extracted from either of those sample types. The sequence is built from TRBV19 and TRBJ1-1; 8 of the junction bases match TRBD1. The TCR originated in a human donor in a cohort sampled during active COVID-19. Material for sequencing was peripheral blood. The nucleotide sequence reads TGTGCCAGTAGTACCATCCGGACAGGGAGCACTGAAGCTTTCTTT. It specifies CASSTIRTGSTEAFF.